This record looks at one T cell receptor beta chain sequence and its context. Its antigen is not known. Since a much larger clone is just one base distant, this may be a read error. Other DNA sequences within the sample encode an identical CDR3. These data originate in a study of metastatic and nonmetastatic thyroid tumors. In the study overall: Thyroid patients, malignant and benign, had repertoires compared across blood and tumor or nodule tissue. The study, taken as a whole, reports: It was reported that TCR beta diversity was significantly higher in malignant thyroid tumors than benign nodules, in blood and tumor.

From the PCR reads, TCRdb re-called clones with MiXCR. Found here are 25,000 to 30,000 clones, roughly 16% of them singletons; the top ten hold 4.7%. Thyroid surgery was performed in patients who had received no treatment beforehand. The germline V gene encodes CDR1 SGHRS and CDR2 YFSETQ. The CDR3 contains 16 residues. Sequenced material: blood. This receptor was obtained from a female donor with papillary thyroid cancer or a benign thyroid nodule (not recorded which). Some clones in this sample may be carry-over from other donors' samples. This sequence joins TRBV5-1 and TRBJ2-5; 9 positions agree with TRBD1. The CDR3 loop is CASSSNRGHPSETQYF. CDR3 coding DNA: TGTGCCAGCAGTTCAAACAGGGGGCACCCCTCAGAGACCCAGTACTTC.